The 6 T cell receptor beta chains presented below share a single source sample, sequenced in a study of molecular identifiers for immune sequencing clone quantification. TCRdb re-called the PCR reads with MiXCR, one entry per CDR3 protein. The data show some 89,000 distinct CDR3 sequences, 20% to 25% seen once. The sequencing input was naive CD8+ T cells from blood, with Jurkat cell RNA spiked in. Subset defined: FACS-sorted CD8+CD4-CCR7+CD45RA+ naive T cells. All receptors come from a human donor in good health. Some libraries in this study had Jurkat cell RNA spiked in.

Comment on this clonotype: A much larger clone differs from this one at a single base, so this may be a read error. The gene calls are TRBV12-5 and TRBJ1-4, with D hard to call. Per germline, CDR1 LGHNT and CDR2 FRNRAP. The CDR3 runs 16 residues. CDR3 in amino acids: CASGLSPSTTREKLSF. The DNA of the CDR3 is TGTGCTAGTGGTTTGTCCCCCAGCACCACGAGGGAAAAACTGTCTTTT.

About this clonotype: A much larger clone sits a single nucleotide away, making a read error possible. The V call is TRBV29-1, the J call TRBJ2-1, with D possibly being TRBD2 (6 bases). The V gene's germline CDR1 is SQVTM and CDR2 ANQGSEA. This CDR3 region has 14 residues. The CDR3 bases are TGCAGCGCCGCGGGGCAGGGCTCCCACAATGAGCAGTTCTTC. Translation gives CSAAGQGSHNEQFF.

About this clonotype: A single base separates this from a much larger clone, so it may be a read error. The chain recombines TRBV28 with TRBJ1-5; D may be TRBD1 (5 bases). Germline V lookup: CDR1 MDHEN, CDR2 SYDVKM. Trimming removed 10 bases at V and 0 bases at J, with 16 bases between. CDR3 size: 15 residues. CDR3 in amino acids: CAIAMGVVSNQPQHF. The DNA of the CDR3 is TGTGCCATCGCAATGGGGGTGGTTAGCAATCAGCCCCAGCATTTT.

On this clonotype: Just one base apart from a much larger clone, this may be a read error. V and J are TRBV5-3 and TRBJ2-7; weak D call: TRBD1 (6 bases). TRBV5-3 is marked as an open reading frame, function uncertain. CDR3 size: 15 residues. Trimming stripped 8 bases from V and 0 bases from J, with 18 bases between. DNA for the CDR3: TGTGCCAGCAGCAGGGGCGGCGGCAGCTCCTACGAGCAGTACTTC. It translates to CASSRGGGSSYEQYF.

This clonotype was observed at least ten times. The chain combines TRBV7-2 with TRBJ1-4; 7 bases align to TRBD1. Germline CDR1 is SGHTA and CDR2 is FQGNSA. With V trimmed by 4 bases and J by 3 bases, 5 bases remained unmatched. The CDR3 is 15 residues long. The CDR3 DNA reads as TGTGCCAGCAGCTGGATTGACAGGGCTAATGAAAAACTGTTTTTT. It translates to CASSWIDRANEKLFF.

This clonotype was observed at least ten times. This rearrangement joins TRBV6-4 to TRBJ2-1; tentative D call: TRBD2 (5 bases). CDR3 length: 16 amino acids. CDR1 is MRHNA and CDR2 is SNTAGT in the germline V gene. Trimming removed 3 bases from V and 0 bases from J, with 12 bases in between. The CDR3 DNA reads TGTGCCAGCAGTGAGTCGAGCGGTGTCTCCTACAATGAGCAGTTCTTC. This codes for CASSESSGVSYNEQFF.